These 16 T cell receptor beta chains originate from one sample sequenced in a study of blood T cell repertoires in COVID-19 (dated by TCRdb to the early 2020s). Libraries were made using the immunoSEQ multiplex PCR assay. TCRdb provides this immuneACCESS table in a form limited to in-frame rearrangements. Some clones are lacking; in checked studies, under half of them reflect an unresolved V gene, and why the rest are absent is not known. Present in this sample are about 100,000 clones, around 84% of which were seen just once. 1.5% to 2% of the sample is taken by the ten largest. Sequenced: peripheral blood. The receptors originated from a woman in her seventies with active or convalescent COVID-19.

The chain couples TRBV30 to TRBJ1-1; D is undetermined. This CDR3 has 13 residues. V was pared by 0 bases and J by 2 bases, with 7 bases between. Germline CDR1 and CDR2: GTSNPN and SVGIG (reference sequence). CDR3 bases: TGTGCCTGGAGTGTTACGAGAAACACTGAAGCTTTCTTT. This sequence encodes CAWSVTRNTEAFF.

The gene calls are TRBV6-2 or TRBV6-3 and TRBJ2-3, with TRBD2 matching over 8 bases. The CDR3 contains 12 residues. Trimming cost V 5 bases and J 14 bases; bases outside gene matches: 9. Germline V gene data show CDR1 as MNHEY and CDR2 as SVGEGT. The CDR3 spells CASSTSGRALYF. The CDR3 DNA is TGTGCCAGCAGTACTTCCGGGAGGGCCCTGTATTTT.

This clone has only a few counts. The J gene is TRBJ2-7, the V gene TRBV11-3; 7 bases agree with TRBD1. Germline loops: CDR1 SGHNT, CDR2 YENEEA. This CDR3 is 15 amino acids long. V shed 5 bases and J 1 base; nucleotides not matched to a gene: 8. The chain's CDR3 is CASSLLGTDSYEQYF. The CDR3 DNA reads TGTGCCAGCAGCCTACTAGGGACAGATTCCTACGAGCAGTACTTC.

This chain joins TRBV2 and TRBJ1-6; 10 nucleotides match TRBD1. The V gene's germline CDR1 is SNHLY and CDR2 FYNNEI. The junction had 12 bases not matched to a gene; V was cut back by 5 bases and J by 11 bases. The length of the CDR3 is 16 residues. The CDR3 spells CASSKGQGFTGAPLHF. CDR3 sequence (DNA): TGTGCCAGCAGTAAGGGACAGGGGTTTACTGGGGCACCCCTCCACTTT.

The chain employs TRBV19 and TRBJ2-3, with 10 positions matching TRBD2. The CDR3 loop spans 16 amino acids. Looked up from germline, CDR1 is LNHDA and CDR2 is SQIVND (reference sequence). The V segment lost 4 bases and the J segment 7 bases; nucleotides outside the gene matches: 11. The CDR3: CASSTHSAGGPNTQYF. In DNA, the CDR3 is TGTGCCAGTAGTACCCACTCAGCGGGGGGGCCGAATACGCAGTATTTT.

This clone has only one observation. The chain recombines TRBV7-2 with TRBJ2-7; TRBD2 agrees at 9 bases. V lost 5 bases and J lost 0; bases outside the gene matches: 8. Germline V gene lookup returns CDR1 SGHTA and CDR2 FQGNSA. This CDR3 spans 16 amino acids. The CDR3 spells CASSRSGGASSYEQYF. The CDR3, as DNA: TGTGCCAGCAGCCGTAGCGGGGGCGCGAGCTCCTACGAGCAGTACTTC.

The chain combines TRBV2 with TRBJ1-5; no firm D call. CDR1 and CDR2 (germline): SNHLY, FYNNEI. The CDR3 is made up of 14 amino acids. V shed 3 bases and J shed 3 bases, with 9 bases lying between them. CDR3 DNA sequence: TGTGCCAGCAGTGATAGGACTCTCAATCAGCCCCAGCATTTT. It is translated as CASSDRTLNQPQHF.

This chain uses TRBV7-2 with TRBJ2-2, with D possibly matching TRBD1 (6 bases). Germline V gives CDR1 SGHTA, CDR2 FQGNSA. The V end was cut by 1 base, the J end by 7 bases, with 7 bases between. The CDR3 contains 13 residues. The CDR3 protein is CASSLVQGGELFF. Here the CDR3 DNA reads TGTGCCAGCAGCTTAGTACAGGGCGGGGAGCTGTTTTTT.

The V call is TRBV24-1, the J call TRBJ2-1; 16 positions match TRBD2. CDR3 length: 24 residues. From germline, CDR1 is KGHDR and CDR2 SFDVKD. With 3 bases clipped from V and 8 bases from J, the junction kept 27 bases outside the gene matches. The CDR3 here is CATSDTGTGNVGTSGRAIFYEQFF. CDR3 nucleotides: TGTGCCACCAGTGATACCGGGACAGGGAACGTCGGGACTAGCGGGAGGGCCATTTTCTATGAGCAGTTCTTC.

The rearrangement links TRBV18 to TRBJ2-5, with TRBD2 matching 12 bases. CDR1 KGHSH and CDR2 LQKENI come from the germline V gene. V lost 3 bases, J lost 2 bases, and 10 bases stayed unmatched. The CDR3 length is 18 residues. The CDR3 nucleotides are TGTGCCAGCTCACCTTCCCGCCTCGGACTAGCGGGACAAGAGACCCAGTACTTC. Its protein product is CASSPSRLGLAGQETQYF.

This clone has only one observation. The V gene is TRBV28, the J gene TRBJ2-7; 8 nucleotides agree with TRBD1. The CDR3 spans 14 residues. V gave up 3 bases and J gave up 5 bases; unmatched junction bases: 6. In germline, CDR1 is MDHEN, CDR2 SYDVKM. CDR3 protein: CASSLIRDRNEQYF. In nucleotides, the CDR3 is TGTGCCAGCAGTTTGATTAGGGACAGGAACGAGCAGTACTTC.

The V gene is TRBV7-9, the J gene TRBJ1-2, with D possibly matching TRBD1 (6 bases). The V gene lost 4 bases and the J gene lost 4 bases, with 13 bases spanning the gap. This CDR3 region has 14 residues. Germline V CDR1 and CDR2: SEHNR, FQNEAQ (reference sequence). DNA for the CDR3: TGTGCCAGCAGCTCGATAGACAGGCCCTATGGCTACACCTTC. It yields the protein CASSSIDRPYGYTF.

The chain is built from TRBV7-2 and TRBJ1-5, with unresolved D. This CDR3 contains 13 residues. CDR1 SGHTA and CDR2 FQGNSA come from the germline V gene. Trimming removed 0 bases from V and 5 bases from J, with 5 bases in between. This CDR3 reads CASSLAPYQPQHF. The DNA for the CDR3 is TGTGCCAGCAGCTTAGCCCCATATCAGCCCCAGCATTTT. The whole variable domain, remainder taken from reference TRBV7-2 and TRBJ1-5, is GAGVSQSPSNKVTEKGKDVELRCDPISGHTALYWYRQSLGQGLEFLIYFQGNSAPDKSGLPSDRFSAERTGGSVSTLTIQRTQQEDSAVYLCASSLAPYQPQHFGDGTRLSIL.

This clone was observed once. V usage is TRBV28 and J usage is TRBJ2-7; TRBD1 matches 10 bases. The germline CDR1 and CDR2 sequences are MDHEN and SYDVKM. The CDR3 loop spans 15 amino acids. Unmatched junction bases numbered 9, after V lost 3 bases and J lost 7 bases. The CDR3 sequence: CASSFGTGVWREQYF. Here the CDR3 DNA reads TGTGCCAGCAGTTTCGGGACAGGGGTATGGAGGGAGCAGTACTTC.

V usage is TRBV4-2 and J usage is TRBJ2-5; 10 bases map to TRBD2. The CDR3 consists of 16 residues. The ends lost 2 bases at V and 3 bases at J; junction bases unmatched: 6. Germline loops: CDR1 LGHNA, CDR2 YNFKEQ. This CDR3 reads CASSQNLAGAEETQYF. Written as DNA, the CDR3 is TGTGCCAGCAGCCAAAACCTAGCGGGGGCCGAAGAGACCCAGTACTTC.

The V gene is TRBV18, the J gene TRBJ2-7; D might be TRBD1 (6 bases). Germline V CDR1 and CDR2: KGHSH, LQKENI. The CDR3 is 15 residues long. Deletions cut 4 bases from V and 4 bases from J, with 17 bases between. CDR3 region: CASSRTQGSEYEQYF. For the CDR3, the DNA is TGTGCCAGCTCACGGACCCAGGGGAGTGAGTACGAGCAGTACTTC.